This entry is about one T cell receptor (beta chain). The table came from immunoSEQ multiplex PCR; TCRdb's copy has only in-frame clones and leaves some out. This table has around 250,000 clones, 80% to 90% appearing once. This specimen comes from a study of blood T cell repertoires in COVID-19. For the study at large: From T cells, B-cell-depleted T cells, or PBMCs came the material, which was cDNA or gDNA.

Germline V lookup: CDR1 MNHEY, CDR2 SVGEGT. Losses at the gene ends were 6 bases for V and 6 bases for J; bases not matched to a gene: 7. This CDR3 is 15 amino acids long. In terms of age and location, participants ranged from about 18 to 95 years and lived in about two dozen US areas. The specimen was PBMCs or T cells enriched from blood (not recorded which). This TCR was recovered from a woman in her thirties or forties who had been exposed to COVID-19. The J gene is TRBJ2-1, the V gene TRBV6-2 or TRBV6-3, with TRBD2 matching over 11 bases. The DNA of the CDR3 is TGTGCCAGCAGCAGGACTAGCGGGCTAGTCAATGAGCAGTTCTTC. This codes for CASSRTSGLVNEQFF.